A single T cell receptor (beta chain) is shown here with its context. As originally analysed: Amplification with reference gene primers provided the estimates of nucleated cell counts. This table comes from immunoSEQ multiplex PCR, and its TCRdb copy is limited to in-frame clones, with some not included. Clonal size and the V and J genes are those of that table, whereas D and trimming came from the DNA. The table has 150,000 to 200,000 clones, 70% to 85% seen once. The data originate from a study of blood T cell repertoires in COVID-19. Study-level information: Sites across the United States, Italy and Spain contributed samples from acute and convalescent COVID-19. PBMCs, B-cell-depleted T cells, or T cells were the source of the cDNA or gDNA that made up the material.

The CDR3 is 12 amino acids. Losses at the gene ends were 4 bases for V and 11 bases for J; bases not matched to a gene: 3. CDR1 SGHAT and CDR2 FQNNGV come from the germline V gene. The sequence was obtained from a woman of 80 years or more with acute or convalescent COVID-19. Sequenced input: peripheral blood. The rearrangement joins TRBV11-2 to TRBJ2-1; TRBD2 matches at 9 bases. The CDR3 reads CASSSLAGKQFF. The CDR3, as DNA: TGTGCCAGCAGCTCCCTAGCGGGAAAGCAGTTCTTC.